Listed below are T cell receptor beta chains from one sample, sequenced in a study of OX40 agonist ivuxolimab in advanced cancers. Generated by immunoSEQ multiplex PCR, the TCRdb table keeps only in-frame clones and is missing some. The sample has about 18,000 clones; approximately 83% are singletons. This specimen was CD4+ or CD8+ T cells sorted from blood, taken in a trial of the OX40 agonist ivuxolimab. Receptors originate from an adult with an advanced solid tumor such as melanoma, head and neck, liver or kidney cancer. The CDR3 runs from the conserved cysteine through the conserved F or W. The order of the fields is V gene, J gene, D gene, clone size, CDR3 DNA, CDR3 protein. The D gene is left open where the match is weak. Rows give clone size only sometimes, using once, few, many, or a class for an expanded clone.

v_call: TRBV5-1
j_call: TRBJ1-1
d_call: TRBD1
clone_size: .
cdr3_nt: TGCGCCAGCAGCTTTTCAGGGGGAGAGAACACTGAAGCTTTCTTT
cdr3_aa: CASSFSGGENTEAFF

v_call: TRBV7-6
j_call: TRBJ2-7
d_call: .
clone_size: .
cdr3_nt: TGTGCCAGCGGGGGATCCGGGGGCGGCGAGCAGTACTTC
cdr3_aa: CASGGSGGGEQYF

v_call: TRBV2
j_call: TRBJ1-6
d_call: .
clone_size: .
cdr3_nt: TGTGCCAGCAGTGACTCGGACACAACCTATAATTCACCCCTCCACTTT
cdr3_aa: CASSDSDTTYNSPLHF

v_call: TRBV6-6
j_call: TRBJ1-1
d_call: .
clone_size: .
cdr3_nt: TGTGCCAGCAGCCCCGATTGGGGGCCCTTGAACACTGAAGCTTTCTTT
cdr3_aa: CASSPDWGPLNTEAFF

v_call: TRBV25-1
j_call: TRBJ1-4
d_call: .
clone_size: .
cdr3_nt: TGTGCCAGCAGTGAAAAGGGGATCACCGACGAAAAACTGTTTTTT
cdr3_aa: CASSEKGITDEKLFF

v_call: TRBV6-5
j_call: TRBJ2-1
d_call: .
clone_size: .
cdr3_nt: TGTGCCAGCAGGGGCTCCTACAATGAGCAGTTCTTC
cdr3_aa: CASRGSYNEQFF

v_call: TRBV4-1
j_call: TRBJ2-7
d_call: TRBD2
clone_size: .
cdr3_nt: TGCGCCAGCAGCCAAGTGTCTAGCGGCTACGAGCAGTACTTC
cdr3_aa: CASSQVSSGYEQYF

v_call: TRBV27
j_call: TRBJ2-3
d_call: .
clone_size: .
cdr3_nt: TGTGCCAGCAGTTTAGGTCCGTTCTCAGATACGCAGTATTTT
cdr3_aa: CASSLGPFSDTQYF

v_call: TRBV27
j_call: TRBJ2-7
d_call: TRBD1
clone_size: .
cdr3_nt: TGTGCCAGCAGTTTTGAGGGACAGGGGTACACCGAGCAGTACTTC
cdr3_aa: CASSFEGQGYTEQYF

v_call: TRBV23-1
j_call: TRBJ1-2
d_call: TRBD1
clone_size: once
cdr3_nt: TGCGCCAGCAGTCGGGAGACAGGGGCAGATGGCTACACCTTC
cdr3_aa: CASSRETGADGYTF

v_call: TRBV11-2
j_call: TRBJ2-1
d_call: .
clone_size: .
cdr3_nt: TGTGCCAGCAGCCAACGCTTTGGTGAGCAGTTCTTC
cdr3_aa: CASSQRFGEQFF

v_call: TRBV21-1
j_call: TRBJ2-7
d_call: .
clone_size: once
cdr3_nt: TGTGCCAGCAGCCTCAGGGTAGAGGGACAGACTTACGAGCAGTACTTC
cdr3_aa: CASSLRVEGQTYEQYF

v_call: TRBV7-9
j_call: TRBJ2-7
d_call: .
clone_size: .
cdr3_nt: TGTGCCAGCAGCTACGGGGTAGGCTACGAGCAGTACTTC
cdr3_aa: CASSYGVGYEQYF

v_call: TRBV27
j_call: TRBJ2-1
d_call: TRBD1
clone_size: .
cdr3_nt: TGTGCCAGCAGTTTAGGGACAGGGCAGTTCTTC
cdr3_aa: CASSLGTGQFF

v_call: TRBV9
j_call: TRBJ2-3
d_call: .
clone_size: .
cdr3_nt: TGTGCCAGCAGCGTAGGGACAGCTAGCACAGATACGCAGTATTTT
cdr3_aa: CASSVGTASTDTQYF

v_call: TRBV27
j_call: TRBJ2-5
d_call: .
clone_size: .
cdr3_nt: TGTGCCAGCAGTTTATCAGTGGCGGCGGGCGGGGCAGAGACCCAGTACTTC
cdr3_aa: CASSLSVAAGGAETQYF

v_call: TRBV19
j_call: TRBJ1-5
d_call: .
clone_size: .
cdr3_nt: TGTGCCAGTAGTTGGCAGCCATATAGCAATCAGCCCCAGCATTTT
cdr3_aa: CASSWQPYSNQPQHF

v_call: TRBV29-1
j_call: TRBJ2-7
d_call: .
clone_size: .
cdr3_nt: TGCAGCGTTCGGGACACAACCTACGAGCAGTACTTC
cdr3_aa: CSVRDTTYEQYF

v_call: TRBV11-2
j_call: TRBJ2-1
d_call: .
clone_size: .
cdr3_nt: TGTGCCAGCAGCCCAGACCCGGGGGCAAGTGAGCAGTTCTTC
cdr3_aa: CASSPDPGASEQFF

v_call: TRBV19
j_call: TRBJ2-2
d_call: .
clone_size: .
cdr3_nt: TGTGCCAGTAGTATTTGGGGGGTAGGGACCGGGGAGCTGTTTTTT
cdr3_aa: CASSIWGVGTGELFF

v_call: TRBV6-6
j_call: TRBJ1-2
d_call: TRBD1
clone_size: .
cdr3_nt: TGTGCCAGCACCAAGGGGACAGGGGGCCCCGGCTACACCTTC
cdr3_aa: CASTKGTGGPGYTF

v_call: TRBV15
j_call: TRBJ2-7
d_call: .
clone_size: .
cdr3_nt: TGTGCCACCAGCGAGGACCCAACCTACGAGCAGTACTTC
cdr3_aa: CATSEDPTYEQYF

v_call: TRBV29-1
j_call: TRBJ1-3
d_call: .
clone_size: .
cdr3_nt: TGCAGCGTTGATGGACTCCTCTCTGGAAACACCATATATTTT
cdr3_aa: CSVDGLLSGNTIYF

v_call: TRBV11-2
j_call: TRBJ2-2
d_call: TRBD2
clone_size: .
cdr3_nt: TGTGCCAGCAGCTTATCGGGCCCTAGCGGGAGGGCCGGCGGGGAGCTGTTTTTT
cdr3_aa: CASSLSGPSGRAGGELFF

v_call: TRBV6-1
j_call: TRBJ2-7
d_call: .
clone_size: .
cdr3_nt: TGTGCCAGCAGTGAAGTTCGCGACGAGCAGTACTTC
cdr3_aa: CASSEVRDEQYF

v_call: TRBV27
j_call: TRBJ2-7
d_call: TRBD2
clone_size: .
cdr3_nt: TGTGCCAGCAGTCCTAGCGGGAGACGTTACGAGCAGTACTTC
cdr3_aa: CASSPSGRRYEQYF

v_call: TRBV7-6
j_call: TRBJ2-2
d_call: .
clone_size: .
cdr3_nt: TGTGCCAGCAGCTTAGCAGGGCCCGGGGAGCTGTTTTTT
cdr3_aa: CASSLAGPGELFF

v_call: TRBV19
j_call: TRBJ2-1
d_call: TRBD2
clone_size: few
cdr3_nt: TGTGCCAGTAGTTTTTCCGGGACTAGCTGGGGTTACAATGAGCAGTTCTTC
cdr3_aa: CASSFSGTSWGYNEQFF

v_call: TRBV11-2
j_call: TRBJ2-1
d_call: TRBD2
clone_size: .
cdr3_nt: TGTGCCAGCAGCCTTACCGTACTAGCGGGGAATGAGCAGTTCTTC
cdr3_aa: CASSLTVLAGNEQFF

v_call: TRBV27
j_call: TRBJ1-1
d_call: .
clone_size: .
cdr3_nt: TGTGCCAGCAGTAGCAGGGTGTCGGGGAACACTGAAGCTTTCTTT
cdr3_aa: CASSSRVSGNTEAFF

v_call: TRBV30
j_call: TRBJ1-2
d_call: .
clone_size: once
cdr3_nt: TGTGCCTGGAGTGTAATGGTGGAGGGCTACACCTTC
cdr3_aa: CAWSVMVEGYTF

v_call: TRBV7-9
j_call: TRBJ2-7
d_call: TRBD2
clone_size: .
cdr3_nt: TGTGCCAGCAGCGAAGGGCTAGCGGGGTACGAGCAGTACTTC
cdr3_aa: CASSEGLAGYEQYF

v_call: TRBV5-1
j_call: TRBJ2-5
d_call: TRBD2
clone_size: .
cdr3_nt: TGCGCCAGCAGCCCGGGACTACAAGAGACCCAGTACTTC
cdr3_aa: CASSPGLQETQYF

v_call: TRBV6-5
j_call: TRBJ2-7
d_call: TRBD1
clone_size: once
cdr3_nt: TGTGCCAGCAGTGAACAGGGACAGGGCTACGAGCAGTACTTC
cdr3_aa: CASSEQGQGYEQYF

v_call: TRBV28
j_call: TRBJ2-7
d_call: TRBD1
clone_size: once
cdr3_nt: TGTGCCAGCAGTTTGTGGGACAGTCCCTACGAGCAGTACTTC
cdr3_aa: CASSLWDSPYEQYF

v_call: TRBV19
j_call: TRBJ1-5
d_call: TRBD1
clone_size: .
cdr3_nt: TGTGCCAGTAGTCAACTGACAGGGGCCTCGGATCAGCCCCAGCATTTT
cdr3_aa: CASSQLTGASDQPQHF

v_call: TRBV6-5
j_call: TRBJ2-3
d_call: .
clone_size: .
cdr3_nt: TGTGCCAGCAGTGAACGAGCTTCCGCAGATACGCAGTATTTT
cdr3_aa: CASSERASADTQYF

v_call: TRBV29-1
j_call: TRBJ2-7
d_call: .
clone_size: once
cdr3_nt: TGCAGCGTTGTGTGGGGCAACTCCTACGAGCAGTACTTC
cdr3_aa: CSVVWGNSYEQYF

v_call: TRBV19
j_call: TRBJ1-2
d_call: TRBD1
clone_size: few
cdr3_nt: TGTGCCAGTACCTGGACAGGGAATGACTATGGCTACACCTTC
cdr3_aa: CASTWTGNDYGYTF

v_call: TRBV7-9
j_call: TRBJ2-1
d_call: .
clone_size: .
cdr3_nt: TGTGCCAGCAGCGGAGTGCGATATACTGGGGATGAGCAGTTCTTC
cdr3_aa: CASSGVRYTGDEQFF